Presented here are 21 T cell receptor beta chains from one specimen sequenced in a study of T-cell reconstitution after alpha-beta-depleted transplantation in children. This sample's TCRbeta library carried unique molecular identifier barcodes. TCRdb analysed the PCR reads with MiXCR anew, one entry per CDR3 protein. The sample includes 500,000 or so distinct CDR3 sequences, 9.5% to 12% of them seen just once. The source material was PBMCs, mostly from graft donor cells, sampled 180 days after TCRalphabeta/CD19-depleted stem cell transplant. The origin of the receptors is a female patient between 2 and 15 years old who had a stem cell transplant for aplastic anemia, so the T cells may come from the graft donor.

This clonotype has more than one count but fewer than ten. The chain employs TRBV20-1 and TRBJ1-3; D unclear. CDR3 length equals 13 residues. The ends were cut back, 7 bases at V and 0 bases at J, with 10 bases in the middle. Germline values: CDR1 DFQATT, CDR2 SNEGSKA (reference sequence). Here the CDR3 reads CSVSGSSGNTIYF. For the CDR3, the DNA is TGCAGTGTTTCAGGCAGCTCTGGAAACACCATATATTTT.

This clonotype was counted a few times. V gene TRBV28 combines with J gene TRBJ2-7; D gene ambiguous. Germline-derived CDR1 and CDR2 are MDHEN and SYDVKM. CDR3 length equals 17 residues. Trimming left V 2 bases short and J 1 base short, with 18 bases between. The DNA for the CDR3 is TGTGCCAGCAGTTTACCCTCGTACAGACTCCCATCCTACGAGCAGTACTTC. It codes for CASSLPSYRLPSYEQYF.

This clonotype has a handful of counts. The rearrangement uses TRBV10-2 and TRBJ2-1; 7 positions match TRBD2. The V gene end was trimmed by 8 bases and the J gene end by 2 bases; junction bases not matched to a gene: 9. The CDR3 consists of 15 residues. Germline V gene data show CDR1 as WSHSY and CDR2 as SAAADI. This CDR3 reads CASGAGVAPYNEQFF. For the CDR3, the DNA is TGCGCCAGCGGTGCGGGAGTAGCGCCCTACAATGAGCAGTTCTTC.

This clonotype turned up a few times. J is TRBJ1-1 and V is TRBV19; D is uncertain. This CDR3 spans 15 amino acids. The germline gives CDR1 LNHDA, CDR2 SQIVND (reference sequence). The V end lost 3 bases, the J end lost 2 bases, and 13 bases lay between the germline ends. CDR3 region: CASSIGMTGNTEAFF. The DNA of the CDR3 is TGTGCCAGTAGTATTGGAATGACCGGTAACACTGAAGCTTTCTTT.

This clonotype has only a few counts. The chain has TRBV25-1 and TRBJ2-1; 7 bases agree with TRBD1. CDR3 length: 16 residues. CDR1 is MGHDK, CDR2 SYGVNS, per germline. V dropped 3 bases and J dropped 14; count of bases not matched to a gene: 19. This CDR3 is CASSDGYRGLAPTKFF. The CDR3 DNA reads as TGTGCCAGCAGTGATGGTTACAGGGGTTTGGCGCCGACAAAGTTCTTC.

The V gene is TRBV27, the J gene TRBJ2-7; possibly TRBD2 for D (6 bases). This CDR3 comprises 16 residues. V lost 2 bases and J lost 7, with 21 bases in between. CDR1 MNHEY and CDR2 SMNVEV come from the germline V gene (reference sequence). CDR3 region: CASSLIPSVWVSEQYF. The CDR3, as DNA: TGTGCCAGCAGTTTAATCCCTAGCGTTTGGGTGAGTGAGCAGTACTTC.

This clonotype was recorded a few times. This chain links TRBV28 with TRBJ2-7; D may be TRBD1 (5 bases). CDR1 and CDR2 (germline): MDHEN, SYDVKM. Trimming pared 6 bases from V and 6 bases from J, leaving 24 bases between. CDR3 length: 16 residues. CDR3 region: CASRPLDSPLPLEQYV. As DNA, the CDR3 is TGTGCCAGCAGGCCCCTCGACAGCCCCTTACCCCTCGAGCAGTACGTC.

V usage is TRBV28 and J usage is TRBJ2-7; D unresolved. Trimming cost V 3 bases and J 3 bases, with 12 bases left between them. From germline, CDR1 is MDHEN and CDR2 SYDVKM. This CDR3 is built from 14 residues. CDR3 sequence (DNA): TGTGCCAGCAGTTTGGGTATTGGAATCTACGAGCAGTACTTC. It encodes CASSLGIGIYEQYF.

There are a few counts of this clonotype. The CDR3 region is CASSRVPSGQTMNTEAFF. The CDR3 DNA follows: TGCGCCAGCAGCCGGGTCCCTTCGGGACAGACCATGAACACTGAAGCTTTCTTT. J is TRBJ1-1 and V is TRBV5-1, with 7 bases fitting TRBD1. Trimming at V came to 4 bases and at J to 0 bases, leaving 15 bases not matched to a gene. Germline V gives CDR1 SGHRS, CDR2 YFSETQ. This CDR3 region has 18 residues.

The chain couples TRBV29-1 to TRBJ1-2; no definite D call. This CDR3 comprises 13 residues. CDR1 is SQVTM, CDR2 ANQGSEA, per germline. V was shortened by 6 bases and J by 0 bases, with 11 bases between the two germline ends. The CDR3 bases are TGCAGCGTCGGTACCGGGACTAACTATGGCTACACCTTC. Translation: CSVGTGTNYGYTF.

In DNA, the CDR3 is TGTGCCAGCAGCTTAGTAGGCGGGAGTGCCGGTGGCGAGCAGTACGTC. Amino acid sequence: CASSLVGGSAGGEQYV. V is TRBV7-2 and J is TRBJ2-7; 7 bases are a match to TRBD2. V trimming: 1 base; J trimming: 6 bases; junction bases outside the gene matches: 12. CDR1 and CDR2 (germline): SGHTA, FQGNSA. The CDR3 contains 16 residues.

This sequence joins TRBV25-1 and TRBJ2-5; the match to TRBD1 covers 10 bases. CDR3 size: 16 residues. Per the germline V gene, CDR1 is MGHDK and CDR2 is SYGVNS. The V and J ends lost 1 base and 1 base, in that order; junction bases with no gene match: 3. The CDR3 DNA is TGTGCCAGCAGTGAATCAGGGACAGGGGCCCAAGAGACCCAGTACTTC. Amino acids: CASSESGTGAQETQYF.

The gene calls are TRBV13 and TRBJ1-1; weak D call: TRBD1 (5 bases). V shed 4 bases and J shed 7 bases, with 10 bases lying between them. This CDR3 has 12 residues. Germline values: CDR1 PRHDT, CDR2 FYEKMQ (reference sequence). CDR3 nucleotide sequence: TGTGCCAGCAGCTCTCCAGGGATTGAAGCTTTCTTT. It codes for CASSSPGIEAFF.

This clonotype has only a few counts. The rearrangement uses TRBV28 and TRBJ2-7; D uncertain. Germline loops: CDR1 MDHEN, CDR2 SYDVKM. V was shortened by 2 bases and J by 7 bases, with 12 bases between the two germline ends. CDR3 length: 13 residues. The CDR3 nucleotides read TGTGCCAGCAGTTTAGTCCTCCGTCGGGAGCAGTACTTC. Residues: CASSLVLRREQYF. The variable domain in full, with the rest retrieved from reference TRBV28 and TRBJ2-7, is DVKVTQSSRYLVKRTGEKVFLECVQDMDHENMFWYRQDPGLGLRLIYFSYDVKMKEKGDIPEGYSVSREKKERFSLILESASTNQTSMYLCASSLVLRREQYFGPGTRLTVT.

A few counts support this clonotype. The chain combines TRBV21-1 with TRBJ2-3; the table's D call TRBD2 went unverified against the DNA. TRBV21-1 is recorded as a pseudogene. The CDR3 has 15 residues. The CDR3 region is CASSKGGPFTDTQYF. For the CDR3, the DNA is TGTGCCAGCAGCAAGGGAGGGCCTTTCACAGATACGCAGTATTTT.

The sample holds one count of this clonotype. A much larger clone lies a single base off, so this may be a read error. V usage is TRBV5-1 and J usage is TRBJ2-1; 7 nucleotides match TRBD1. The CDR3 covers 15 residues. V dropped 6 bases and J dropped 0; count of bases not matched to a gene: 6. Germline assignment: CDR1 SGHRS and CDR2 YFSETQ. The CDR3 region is CASTFRDSSYNEQFF. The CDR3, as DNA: TGCGCCAGCACCTTCCGGGACAGCTCCTACAATGAGCAGTTCTTC.

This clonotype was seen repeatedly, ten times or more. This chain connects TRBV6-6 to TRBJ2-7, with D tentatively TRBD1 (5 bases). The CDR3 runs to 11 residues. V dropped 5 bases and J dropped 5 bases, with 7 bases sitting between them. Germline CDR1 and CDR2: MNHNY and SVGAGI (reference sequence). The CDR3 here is CASSIRDEQYF. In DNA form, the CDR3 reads TGTGCCAGCAGTATCAGGGACGAGCAGTACTTC.

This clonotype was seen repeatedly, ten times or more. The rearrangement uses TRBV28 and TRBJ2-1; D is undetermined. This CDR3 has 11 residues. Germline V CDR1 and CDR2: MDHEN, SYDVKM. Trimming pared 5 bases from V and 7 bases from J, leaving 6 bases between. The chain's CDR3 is CASSPRNEQFF. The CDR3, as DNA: TGTGCCAGCAGTCCTAGGAATGAGCAGTTCTTC.

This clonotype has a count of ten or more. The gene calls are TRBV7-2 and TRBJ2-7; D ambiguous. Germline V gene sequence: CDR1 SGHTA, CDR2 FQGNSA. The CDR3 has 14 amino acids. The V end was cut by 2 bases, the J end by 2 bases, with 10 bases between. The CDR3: CASSLYDGPYEQYF. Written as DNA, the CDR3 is TGTGCCAGCAGCTTATACGACGGACCCTACGAGCAGTACTTC. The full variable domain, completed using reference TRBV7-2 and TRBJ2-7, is GAGVSQSPSNKVTEKGKDVELRCDPISGHTALYWYRQSLGQGLEFLIYFQGNSAPDKSGLPSDRFSAERTGGSVSTLTIQRTQQEDSAVYLCASSLYDGPYEQYFGPGTRLTVT.

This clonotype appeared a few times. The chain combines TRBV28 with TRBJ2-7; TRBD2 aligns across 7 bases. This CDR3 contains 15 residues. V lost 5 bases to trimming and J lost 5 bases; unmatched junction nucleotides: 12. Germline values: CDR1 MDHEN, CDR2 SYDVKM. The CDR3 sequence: CASSTQTSISHEQYF. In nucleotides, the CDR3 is TGTGCCAGCAGTACTCAGACTAGCATTTCCCACGAGCAGTACTTC.

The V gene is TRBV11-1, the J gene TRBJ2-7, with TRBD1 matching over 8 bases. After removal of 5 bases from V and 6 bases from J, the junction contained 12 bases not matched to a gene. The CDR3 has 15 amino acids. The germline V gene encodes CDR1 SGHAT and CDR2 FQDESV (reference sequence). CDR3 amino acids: CASSNRQGRGIEQYF. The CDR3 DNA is TGTGCCAGCAGCAACCGACAGGGGAGAGGGATCGAGCAGTACTTC.